This record covers a single T cell receptor (beta chain). At least ten counts were recorded for this clonotype. Its binding antigen is unknown. Base qualities are not provided; no much larger clone lies one nucleotide away. Stable Graves' hyperthyroidism was defined as no progression to ophthalmopathy during 18 months of follow-up. The hyperthyroidism patients were between 18 and 65 years old and newly diagnosed, with a disease duration of less than 2 months. Patients with uncontrolled infections, other autoimmune diseases, pregnancy or lactation were excluded. Diagnoses were established on the basis of clinical symptoms, serum thyroxine and TRAb, thyroid ultrasound, and orbital computed tomography. Ficoll-Paque density gradient centrifugation was used to isolate PBMCs from 9.5 to 10 ml of fresh peripheral blood. Total RNA was extracted with Trizol reagent, and quality was checked on an Agilent 2100 Bioanalyzer.

This entry is derived from a study of T cells in Graves' hyperthyroidism and ophthalmopathy (dated by TCRdb to between 2019 and 2020). Context from the whole study: Peripheral blood samples were taken at initial diagnosis, before any treatment was given. To identify TCR V-J signatures that set the groups apart, the researchers used a discovery cohort of 100 patients, made up of some 41 with Graves' ophthalmopathy and around 58 with stable Graves' hyperthyroidism. Thyroid tissue and blood T-cell repertoires from about six Graves' hyperthyroidism patients were also compared in the study. The paper reports TCR Vbeta CDR3 sequencing of 135 peripheral blood samples: approximately 41 ophthalmopathy, under 80 hyperthyroidism and around 17 progressor patients. An independent validation cohort of around 19 hyperthyroidism patients and approximately 16 patients who later progressed to ophthalmopathy tested prospective prediction of ophthalmopathy. For training and testing, the 95 to 100 patients in the discovery cohort were randomly divided in a 7:3 ratio. Once sampling was done, hyperthyroidism patients were given methimazole at a starting dose of 30 mg daily, whereas ophthalmopathy patients were given high-dose intravenous methylprednisolone.

The CDR3, cysteine through phenylalanine, is 14 amino acids long. The read is trimmed to its CDR3 DNA, 42 bases read in frame from base 1. The germline ends are 16 bases apart after V is trimmed by 5 bases and J by 5 bases. CDR1 and CDR2 are read off the germline V gene as MDHEN and SYDVKM. The TCR beta CDR3 regions were amplified from RNA transcripts. For the first round of RT-PCR on the TCR CDR3, the HTBI primer set was used together with the Qiagen OneStep RT-PCR kit. A second multiplex PCR round built the libraries, followed by size selection and purification. Libraries were sequenced paired-end with 100 bp reads on an Illumina HiSeq2000. As for the authors' bioinformatics: SOAPnuke was used to process the raw data, with reads discarded if the reads contained adapters or uncalled bases, had a mean Phred below 15, or lacked an exact constant-primer or identifier match. High-quality paired reads were merged using COPE v1.2.5, and each unique nucleotide sequence was defined as a clonotype. Clonotypes were aligned to IMGT TRBV, TRBD and TRBJ reference segments using MiTCR v1.1. Analysis was restricted to V-J combinations with a frequency above 0.0001, which covered roughly 99% of repertoires. A TCS score was defined as the ratio of F50 (clonal expansion) to E x V (chaos), with BLOSUM62-based TCRdist applied between CDR3 peptides within each V-J. Welch's t-statistics and random forest reduced 500 to 650 V-J features to fewer than 15, which were used in a naive Bayes classifier (R e1071). TCRdb ran its own pipeline on the public reads, namely fastp trimming at Q25 and MiXCR clone calling, and kept in-frame beta chains. Rows with a matching CDR3 protein are joined into one entry that keeps the most common DNA and genes. None of the V and J calls come from the authors' own analysis; TCRdb made them. The sample table shows 500,000 to 550,000 distinct CDR3 sequences, and less than 25% are seen once. Together, the top ten hold around 27% of the sample.

The investigation overall reported the following: During validation, the model predicted progression to ophthalmopathy a median of around 6 months ahead of onset, with around 70% sensitivity and almost 75% specificity. A 13 V-J signature model separated ophthalmopathy from stable hyperthyroidism, with roughly 88% sensitivity and 81.08% specificity in cross-validation and 80%/75% in testing. Sample size was not statistically predetermined, and blinding of investigators to group allocation was not performed. Most expanded thyroid clonotypes (frequency above 0.001) were also detected in blood, suggesting blood repertoires may reflect thyroid immune responses.

The chain joins TRBV28 to TRBJ2-7; TRBD2 is a weak D gene call, 5 bases matching. The receptor comes from a man in his late teens or twenties with Graves' hyperthyroidism. Sequenced sample: blood. The nucleotides are TGTGCCAGCAGTGCCGGTCGCAAGACTAACGAGCAGTACTTC. Its protein reads: CASSAGRKTNEQYF.